Following are 3 T cell receptor beta chains from one sample sequenced in a study of T cells in Graves' hyperthyroidism and ophthalmopathy (dated by TCRdb to about 2019). The library was generated by multiplex PCR. The data were produced on an Illumina HiSeq 2000. The TCR beta CDR3 regions were amplified from the RNA transcripts. The first round of RT-PCR for the TCR CDR3 was performed with the HTBI primer set and the Qiagen OneStep RT-PCR kit. TCRdb cleaned the public reads at Q25 with fastp, built clones with MiXCR and kept in-frame beta chains. Rows with one shared CDR3 protein collapse into an entry with the most common genes and DNA. The sample contains about 690,000 distinct CDR3 sequences, 15% to 20% of them found a single time. The ten largest clonotypes hold 15% of the sample. Sample: blood. These receptor sequences come from a man aged 45-65 years with Graves' hyperthyroidism.

The V gene is TRBV18, the J gene TRBJ1-2, with D hard to call. V lost 1 base to trimming and J lost 6 bases, with 15 bases between them. The CDR3 is 15 amino acids. Germline V lookup: CDR1 KGHSH, CDR2 LQKENI. The chain's CDR3 is CASSPREIKLDGYTF. CDR3 coding DNA: TGTGCCAGCTCACCACGGGAGATCAAACTCGATGGCTACACCTTC.

In its sample, this clonotype was seen a few times. This sequence joins TRBV28 and TRBJ2-3, with D perhaps matching TRBD1 or TRBD2 (5 bases each). Germline loops: CDR1 MDHEN, CDR2 SYDVKM. The CDR3 contains 16 residues. Trimming stripped 5 bases from V and 7 bases from J, with 22 bases between. Here the CDR3 DNA reads TGTGCCAGCAGTCCAAGGGACCGGAGCTCCCGACATACGCAGTATTTT. Protein product: CASSPRDRSSRHTQYF.

V usage is TRBV6-2 or TRBV6-3 and J usage is TRBJ1-1; 9 bases agree with TRBD1. CDR3 length equals 16 residues. The trim removed 0 bases at V and 1 base at J, leaving 3 bases unmatched. Looked up from germline, CDR1 is MNHEY and CDR2 is SVGEGT. CDR3 bases: TGTGCCAGCAGTTACTCGAGGGACAGGGAGAACACTGAAGCTTTCTTT. Translated: CASSYSRDRENTEAFF.